These 25 T cell receptor beta chains were all obtained from the same sample, sequenced in a study of CXCR3-negative and CXCR3-positive naive CD8 T cells (dated by TCRdb to the late 2010s). Instrument on record: NextSeq 550. The Human TCR Profiling Kit (MiLaboratory) was used to make UMI-labeled 5' RACE TRB cDNA libraries. Once TCRdb had reprocessed the reads, it stored one entry per CDR3 protein sequence and supplied no DNA. The table for this sample lists roughly 41,000 distinct CDR3 sequences. The ten largest clones add up to roughly 8% of the sample. The sequencing sample was made of memory CD8+ T cells from blood. This specimen's cell subset or site label, interpreted: conventional CD8+ memory T cells (TMEM), sorted as controls. These receptors were obtained from a human donor in good health. Some clones in this sample may be carry-over from other donors' samples.

The V call is TRBV29-1, the J call TRBJ1-1. There are 12 residues in the CDR3. In germline, CDR1 is SQVTM, CDR2 ANQGSEA. The CDR3 is CSVAGEDTEAFF.

The chain recombines TRBV29-1 with TRBJ2-1; TCRdb proposes TRBD2, but this gene call is untestable without DNA. Germline V CDR1 and CDR2: SQVTM, ANQGSEA. This CDR3 region has 19 residues. The CDR3 loop reads CSVEVVGTREVGFHNEQFF.

The rearrangement joins TRBV7-2 to TRBJ2-7; absent DNA, TCRdb's TRBD2 call cannot be checked. The length of the CDR3 is 16 residues. From germline, CDR1 is SGHTA and CDR2 FQGNSA. CDR3: CASSLALAGDGSEQYF. Supplemented by reference TRBV7-2 and TRBJ2-7, the full variable domain reads GAGVSQSPSNKVTEKGKDVELRCDPISGHTALYWYRQSLGQGLEFLIYFQGNSAPDKSGLPSDRFSAERTGGSVSTLTIQRTQQEDSAVYLCASSLALAGDGSEQYFGPGTRLTVT.

The genes are TRBV4-3 and TRBJ2-7. The CDR3 consists of 14 residues. Germline assignment: CDR1 LGHNA and CDR2 YSLEER. The chain's CDR3 is CASSHQGGSHEQYF.

The chain recombines TRBV15 with TRBJ2-1; TCRdb outputs TRBD1, but without DNA this stays unchecked. Germline-derived CDR1 and CDR2 are LNHNV and YYDKDF (reference sequence). This CDR3 is built from 18 residues. CDR3 protein: CATSRDRSMTGVYNEQFF. The variable domain in full, with the rest retrieved from reference TRBV15 and TRBJ2-1, is DAMVIQNPRYQVTQFGKPVTLSCSQTLNHNVMYWYQQKSSQAPKLLFHYYDKDFNNEADTPDNFQSRRPNTSFCFLDIRSPGLGDTAMYLCATSRDRSMTGVYNEQFFGPGTRLTVL.

The rearrangement joins TRBV23-1 to TRBJ1-2. TRBV23-1 is classed as an ORF, of uncertain function. This CDR3 has 17 amino acids. The CDR3 is CASSQSVLEVEDYGYTF.

V and J are TRBV5-1 and TRBJ2-7; TCRdb's D call, TRBD1, is unchecked because there is no DNA. Germline lookup yields CDR1 SGHRS and CDR2 YFSETQ. This CDR3 region has 15 residues. CDR3 region: CASSAGTGSPYEQYF.

The chain recombines TRBV7-2 with TRBJ2-7. This CDR3 spans 15 amino acids. Germline CDR1 SGHTA, CDR2 FQGNSA. This CDR3 reads CASSLSLGRSYEQYF.

V and J are TRBV6-6 and TRBJ2-7; there is no DNA to check the TCRdb D call of TRBD1. CDR3 length: 13 amino acids. Germline V gene lookup returns CDR1 MNHNY and CDR2 SVGAGI (reference sequence). This CDR3 reads CASSYTGSYEQYF.

The V and J genes are TRBV20-1 and TRBJ2-1; lacking DNA, the TRBD2 call made by TCRdb goes unchecked. CDR1 is DFQATT and CDR2 is SNEGSKA in the germline V gene (reference sequence). CDR3 length: 16 amino acids. CDR3 sequence: CSARLGTSGGYTEQFF.

The chain couples TRBV4-2 to TRBJ2-1; TCRdb proposes TRBD1, but this gene call is untestable without DNA. CDR1 is LGHNA, CDR2 YNFKEQ, per germline. This CDR3 is built from 14 residues. CDR3 sequence reads: CASTGPGENNEQFF.

This chain connects TRBV18 to TRBJ1-2; TCRdb calls TRBD1, which cannot be checked without DNA. Germline lookup yields CDR1 KGHSH and CDR2 LQKENI. This CDR3 region has 15 residues. The CDR3 region is CASSPDGGTVYGYTF.

The rearrangement links TRBV29-1 to TRBJ2-7; TCRdb returns TRBD1, unconfirmable since there is no DNA. The CDR3 spans 14 residues. From germline, CDR1 is SQVTM and CDR2 ANQGSEA. The CDR3 sequence is CSVEGQGPYSLQYF.

V is TRBV28 and J is TRBJ2-1; TCRdb picks TRBD1, but there is no DNA to check that call. The CDR3 sequence is 19 residues long. Germline-derived CDR1 and CDR2 are MDHEN and SYDVKM. The CDR3 sequence is CASSLWWGQGVFSYNEQFF.

V usage is TRBV6-2 or TRBV6-3 and J usage is TRBJ2-2; TCRdb's D gene call, TRBD1, goes unchecked for lack of DNA. CDR3 size: 16 residues. Germline assignment: CDR1 MNHEY and CDR2 SVGEGT. CDR3 loop: CASSPPGTGNTGELFF.

This chain's CDR3 is CASSVGPKNTEAFF. This chain uses TRBV5-6 with TRBJ1-1. Per germline, CDR1 SGHDT and CDR2 YYEEEE. The CDR3 consists of 14 residues.

The chain has TRBV7-9 and TRBJ2-2; TCRdb's D call of TRBD2 is untestable without DNA. Germline V CDR1 and CDR2: SEHNR, FQNEAQ (reference sequence). The CDR3 extends over 17 amino acids. CDR3 loop: CASSLPVIRDPTGELFF.

CDR3 in amino acids: CSVALAGAKMDEQFF. The rearrangement joins TRBV29-1 to TRBJ2-1; TCRdb's D call, TRBD2, is unchecked because there is no DNA. In germline, CDR1 is SQVTM, CDR2 ANQGSEA. There are 15 residues in the CDR3.

The gene calls are TRBV4-3 and TRBJ2-7. CDR3 length: 16 residues. Germline V gene data show CDR1 as LGHNA and CDR2 as YSLEER. CDR3 sequence reads: CASSQDRVGDAYEQYF.

J is TRBJ1-3 and V is TRBV2. Germline V gives CDR1 SNHLY, CDR2 FYNNEI. The CDR3 consists of 15 residues. The CDR3 protein is CASSGPVARGNTIYF.

J is TRBJ2-2 and V is TRBV10-2. CDR3 length: 13 amino acids. Germline V CDR1 and CDR2: WSHSY, SAAADI. The CDR3 reads CASTAVNTGELFF.

V gene TRBV3-1 combines with J gene TRBJ2-1; the TCRdb D gene call, TRBD2, has no DNA to confirm it. Germline CDR1 and CDR2: LGHDT and YNNKEL (reference sequence). This CDR3 region has 15 residues. The CDR3 protein is CASSQAGSGYNEQFF.

The V and J genes are TRBV12-3 or TRBV12-4 and TRBJ1-1; no DNA is available, so the TRBD1 call from TCRdb remains unchecked. The CDR3 is made up of 13 amino acids. CDR3 sequence: CASQAPGVSEAFF.

The rearrangement uses TRBV15 and TRBJ1-1; the TCRdb D gene call, TRBD1, has no DNA to confirm it. The length of the CDR3 is 12 residues. Germline V lookup: CDR1 LNHNV, CDR2 YYDKDF (reference sequence). Here the CDR3 reads CATSSWGTEAFF. Full variable domain (remainder filled in from reference TRBV15 and TRBJ1-1): DAMVIQNPRYQVTQFGKPVTLSCSQTLNHNVMYWYQQKSSQAPKLLFHYYDKDFNNEADTPDNFQSRRPNTSFCFLDIRSPGLGDTAMYLCATSSWGTEAFFGQGTRLTVV.

The chain uses TRBV4-3 and TRBJ1-5; lacking DNA, the TRBD1 call made by TCRdb goes unchecked. The length of the CDR3 is 15 residues. Germline assignment: CDR1 LGHNA and CDR2 YSLEER. CDR3 loop: CASSQDRQGEWAQHF.